The source of this T cell receptor (beta chain) is a study of control samples from healthy donors and cancer patients. The repertoire was sequenced with immunoSEQ multiplex PCR; TCRdb's copy has only in-frame clones and lacks some. The top ten clones hold around 38% of a sample with more than 20,000 clones, around 85% of them seen once. Germline assignment: CDR1 MNHNS and CDR2 SASEGT. V shed 1 base and J shed 6 bases, with 10 bases lying between them. This CDR3 is built from 14 residues. This clone was counted once. The sample consisted of PBMCs. The source is a man aged 55 to 70 with head and neck cancer. The chain carries TRBV6-1 and TRBJ1-5; D call uncertain. CDR3 nucleotides: TGTGCCAGCAGTGAAGGGGCAGTTATTCAGCCCCAGCATTTT. Encoded protein: CASSEGAVIQPQHF.